The next 10 T cell receptor beta chains were all read from a single sample in a study of cytomegalovirus exposure and HLA in healthy donors. A multiplex PCR was run with 60 Vbeta primers and 13 Jbeta primers. Clones were sequenced by immunoSEQ multiplex PCR, and TCRdb holds only the in-frame ones, with some missing. The sample shows about 130,000 clones, less than 10% of them seen only once. The sequencing sample was made of PBMCs. The receptor source for this set is a man aged 45-65 years in good health and CMV-seronegative.

There are a few counts of this clone. The chain combines TRBV7-9 with TRBJ1-2; maybe TRBD1 (6 bases). The CDR3 length is 14 residues. Germline values: CDR1 SEHNR, CDR2 FQNEAQ (reference sequence). Trimming took off 5 bases at V and 9 bases at J, with 19 bases between the two ends. CDR3 region: CASSPGQRLHRYTF. CDR3 bases: TGTGCCAGCAGCCCTGGACAGAGGCTCCATCGCTACACCTTC.

This sequence joins TRBV4-2 and TRBJ1-2; the D is unclear. CDR1 LGHNA and CDR2 YNFKEQ come from the germline V gene. The CDR3 loop spans 16 amino acids. The germline V and J ends were trimmed by 0 bases and 8 bases, with 19 bases remaining between them. The CDR3 bases are TGTGCCAGCAGCCAAGATTGGGATCGGGGAACGCACGGCTACACCTTC. It yields the protein CASSQDWDRGTHGYTF.

This clone was detected a few times. J is TRBJ1-2 and V is TRBV18; 9 positions match TRBD1. Germline CDR1 is KGHSH and CDR2 is LQKENI. The V gene end was trimmed by 3 bases and the J gene end by 0 bases; junction bases not matched to a gene: 11. The length of the CDR3 is 18 residues. CDR3 sequence (DNA): TGTGCCAGCTCACCGCAACGGGACAGGGCCCCTGCTAACTATGGCTACACCTTC. Translated, it gives CASSPQRDRAPANYGYTF.

The table lists this clone with a few counts. V is TRBV6-6 and J is TRBJ2-3; TRBD1 aligns across 9 bases. V lost 6 bases, J lost 6 bases, and 13 bases stayed unmatched. Germline V gene lookup returns CDR1 MNHNY and CDR2 SVGAGI (reference sequence). This CDR3 has 16 residues. The CDR3 DNA reads TGTGCCAGCAGCTTAAAGGGACAGGGAGTAAGGGATACGCAGTATTTT. Its protein is CASSLKGQGVRDTQYF.

The rearrangement uses TRBV9 and TRBJ1-2, with a tentative D call TRBD1 (5 bases). V was shortened by 1 base and J by 8 bases, with 15 bases between the two germline ends. Germline assignment: CDR1 SGDLS and CDR2 YYNGEE. The CDR3 extends over 14 amino acids. The CDR3 protein is CASSVPGLKGGYTF. CDR3 sequence (DNA): TGTGCCAGCAGCGTACCCGGGCTGAAGGGGGGCTACACCTTC.

The chain joins TRBV6-5 to TRBJ2-7; 7 nucleotides align to TRBD1. This CDR3 has 15 amino acids. V shed 6 bases, J shed 6 bases, and the junction held 14 bases outside the gene matches. Germline V gene data show CDR1 as MNHEY and CDR2 as SVGAGI. The CDR3 DNA follows: TGTGCCAGCAGCTGGGGACAGTTGCAAAGGAGCGAGCAGTACTTC. Translation: CASSWGQLQRSEQYF.

This clone was seen only a few times. This chain uses TRBV7-9 with TRBJ2-7; weak D call: TRBD2 (5 bases). The V end was cut by 2 bases, the J end by 4 bases, with 12 bases between. This CDR3 contains 14 residues. The germline gives CDR1 SEHNR, CDR2 FQNEAQ (reference sequence). The CDR3 region has the DNA TGTGCCAGCAGCTTAAACGGACTTTCTTACGAGCAGTACTTC. Translating gives CASSLNGLSYEQYF.

This clone was seen more than once but under ten times. The rearrangement joins TRBV2 to TRBJ1-3, with D perhaps matching TRBD1 (6 bases). The CDR3 runs 16 residues. Germline CDR1 is SNHLY and CDR2 is FYNNEI. Trimming removed 4 bases from V and 0 bases from J, with 13 bases in between. CDR3 sequence: CASSAEGGVSGNTIYF. The CDR3, as DNA: TGTGCCAGCAGTGCCGAAGGGGGAGTCTCTGGAAACACCATATATTTT.

This clone was detected only a few times. The chain has TRBV29-1 and TRBJ2-7, with 11 bases identical to TRBD1. V was pared by 6 bases and J by 6 bases, with 10 bases of the junction left unmatched. The CDR3 runs 14 residues. CDR1 is SQVTM, CDR2 ANQGSEA, per germline. CDR3: CSVAARDRGAEQYF. The CDR3 coding sequence is TGCAGCGTCGCAGCCCGGGACAGGGGGGCCGAGCAGTACTTC.

This clone was seen only a few times. J is TRBJ2-3 and V is TRBV19; 9 bases fit TRBD2. Germline assignment: CDR1 LNHDA and CDR2 SQIVND (reference sequence). Germline trimming cut 6 bases from V and 1 base from J; bases unmatched to any gene: 11. This CDR3 is 17 amino acids long. Here the CDR3 DNA reads TGTGCCAGTAGGGACGTAGCGGGAGCGCATGGCACAGATACGCAGTATTTT. Translation gives CASRDVAGAHGTDTQYF. Full variable domain (rest looked up from reference TRBV19 and TRBJ2-3): DGGITQSPKYLFRKEGQNVTLSCEQNLNHDAMYWYRQDPGQGLRLIYYSQIVNDFQKGDIAEGYSVSREKKESFPLTVTSAQKNPTAFYLCASRDVAGAHGTDTQYFGPGTRLTVL.